Listed below are T cell receptor beta chains from one sample, sequenced in a study of T-cell reconstitution after alpha-beta-depleted transplantation in children. TCRdb fed the PCR reads into MiXCR, producing one record per CDR3 protein. The data hold 700,000 to 950,000 distinct CDR3 sequences, with less than 20% observed a single time. Sequencing used PBMCs, mostly from graft donor cells, obtained 360 days after TCRalphabeta/CD19-depleted stem cell transplant. These receptors were taken from a male patient between 10 and 17 years old who had a stem cell transplant for acute lymphoblastic leukemia, so the T cells may come from the graft donor. Each CDR3 is given with its conserved first and last residue.

V gene	CDR3 length	J gene	CDR3 protein
TRBV12-3/TRBV12-4	13	TRBJ2-7	CASSARTSGNQYF
TRBV5-5	15	TRBJ2-5	CASSPRLAAQETQYF
TRBV5-1	16	TRBJ1-1	CASRYRQSLADTEAFF
TRBV7-9	16	TRBJ2-2	CASSVSSGSFTGELFF
TRBV6-4	15	TRBJ2-3	CASSDAGGPEDTQYF
TRBV20-1	16	TRBJ2-7	CSAFPGTSGRYYEQYF
TRBV10-3	13	TRBJ2-7	CAISERPGDRENF
TRBV6-2/TRBV6-3	12	TRBJ2-1	CASSLTSYEQFF
TRBV5-1	13	TRBJ2-1	CASSDHSYNEQFF
TRBV10-3	18	TRBJ2-1	CAISEGPGTGFANNEQFF
TRBV10-3	12	TRBJ1-1	CAISEPASEAFF
TRBV29-1	15	TRBJ2-3	CSVERQGRTADTQYF
TRBV2	16	TRBJ2-7	CASSGGLAGAGYEQYF
TRBV14	16	TRBJ2-1	CASSSPTGRAYNEQFF
TRBV7-8	16	TRBJ2-2	CASSLVRDRGTGELFF
TRBV20-1	13	TRBJ2-1	CVVGGGGSNEQFF
TRBV27	16	TRBJ2-1	CASSRPDSISYNEQFF
TRBV7-9	16	TRBJ2-3	CASSLDGGPSTDTQYF
TRBV18	15	TRBJ2-1	CASSPTLSGRDEQFF
TRBV11-1	18	TRBJ2-1	CASSHPRARGYGVNEQFF
TRBV7-9	14	TRBJ2-5	CASSLDTSKQTQYF
TRBV20-1	15	TRBJ1-6	CSAITGVSYNSPLHF
TRBV27	16	TRBJ2-1	CASSPSVAGVYNEQFF
TRBV29-1	14	TRBJ2-1	CSVAPGAGYNEQFF
TRBV11-1	17	TRBJ1-4	CASSLARGGPANEKLFF
TRBV11-2	16	TRBJ2-1	CASSLPPNLVNHEQFF
TRBV7-8	19	TRBJ2-2	CASSAPGLAGGSRAGELFF
TRBV29-1	14	TRBJ2-3	CSVAAGQGADTQYF
TRBV15	15	TRBJ2-3	CATSPPRPAWDTQYF
TRBV11-2	17	TRBJ2-1	CASSPHTGTSGTNEQFF
TRBV5-5	15	TRBJ2-1	CASRQTSGRAREQFF
TRBV7-9	16	TRBJ1-5	CASSSGTGISNQPQHF
TRBV5-1	17	TRBJ2-1	CASRPVAGGFSYNEQFF
TRBV5-5	15	TRBJ1-3	CASSWGQASGNTIYF
TRBV7-3	15	TRBJ1-1	CASSLQGIVFTEAFF
TRBV3-1	17	TRBJ2-2	CASSHPGLAGPTGELFF
TRBV5-1	14	TRBJ2-1	CASSLVWDINEQFF
TRBV6-5	16	TRBJ2-7	CASSYNSAQGSYEQYF
TRBV29-1	11	TRBJ2-1	CSVDPTNEQFF
TRBV5-8	16	TRBJ2-1	CASSLVAGEVYNEQFF
TRBV2	15	TRBJ1-1	CASHDRGALNTEAFF
TRBV13	16	TRBJ2-3	CASSEKGTGEADTQYF
TRBV11-2	17	TRBJ2-7	CASSLYAHGTGSYEQYF
TRBV29-1	16	TRBJ2-1	CSAEGSSGRPYNEQFF
TRBV5-1	14	TRBJ2-7	CASRSPGQAYEQYF
TRBV6-5	17	TRBJ2-7	CASSYYSTSGSFDEQYF
TRBV4-2	16	TRBJ2-5	CASSQTGLAYQETQYF